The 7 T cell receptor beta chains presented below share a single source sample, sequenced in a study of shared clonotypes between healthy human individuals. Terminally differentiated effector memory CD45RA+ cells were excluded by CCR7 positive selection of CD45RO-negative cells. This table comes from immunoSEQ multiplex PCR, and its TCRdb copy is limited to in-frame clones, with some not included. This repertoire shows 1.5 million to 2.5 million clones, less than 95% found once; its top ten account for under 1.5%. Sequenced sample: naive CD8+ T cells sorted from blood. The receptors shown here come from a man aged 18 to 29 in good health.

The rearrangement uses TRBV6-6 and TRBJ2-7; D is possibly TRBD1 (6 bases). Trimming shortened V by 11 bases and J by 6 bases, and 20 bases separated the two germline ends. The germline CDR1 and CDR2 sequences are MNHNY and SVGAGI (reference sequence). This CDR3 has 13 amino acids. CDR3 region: CASEGQGRSEQYF. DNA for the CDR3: TGTGCCTCCGAAGGCCAGGGGCGCTCCGAGCAGTACTTC.

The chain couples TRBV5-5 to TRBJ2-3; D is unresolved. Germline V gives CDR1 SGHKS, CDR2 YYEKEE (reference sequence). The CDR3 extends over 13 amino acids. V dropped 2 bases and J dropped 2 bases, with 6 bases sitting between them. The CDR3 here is CASSLPSTDTQYF. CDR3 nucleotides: TGTGCCAGCAGCTTACCCTCCACAGATACGCAGTATTTT.

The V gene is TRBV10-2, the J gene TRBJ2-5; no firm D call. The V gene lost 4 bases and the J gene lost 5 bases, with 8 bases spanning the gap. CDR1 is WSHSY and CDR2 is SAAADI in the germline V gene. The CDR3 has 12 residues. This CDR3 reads CASSVSVETQYF. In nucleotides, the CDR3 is TGCGCCAGCAGTGTCAGCGTGGAGACCCAGTACTTC.

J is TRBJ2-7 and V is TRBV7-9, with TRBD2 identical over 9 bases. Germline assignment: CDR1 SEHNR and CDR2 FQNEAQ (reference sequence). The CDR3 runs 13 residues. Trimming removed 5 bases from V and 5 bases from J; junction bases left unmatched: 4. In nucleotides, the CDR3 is TGTGCCAGCAGCGGGGGACTAGCTGACGAGCAGTACTTC. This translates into CASSGGLADEQYF.

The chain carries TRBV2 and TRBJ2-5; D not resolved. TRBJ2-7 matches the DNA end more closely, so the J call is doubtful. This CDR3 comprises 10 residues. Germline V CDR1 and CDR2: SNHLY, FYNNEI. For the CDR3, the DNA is TGTGCCAGCGGTTTCTACGAGCAGTACTTC. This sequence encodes CASGFYEQYF.

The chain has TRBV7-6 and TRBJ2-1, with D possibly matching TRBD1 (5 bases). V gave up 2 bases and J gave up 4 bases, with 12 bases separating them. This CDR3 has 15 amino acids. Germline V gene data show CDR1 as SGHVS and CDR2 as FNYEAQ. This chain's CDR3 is CASSLNQGLYNEQFF. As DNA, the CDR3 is TGTGCCAGCAGCTTAAATCAGGGTTTGTACAATGAGCAGTTCTTC.

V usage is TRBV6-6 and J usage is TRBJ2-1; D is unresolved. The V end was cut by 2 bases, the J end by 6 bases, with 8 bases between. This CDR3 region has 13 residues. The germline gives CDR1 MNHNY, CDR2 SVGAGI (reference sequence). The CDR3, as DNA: TGTGCCAGCAGTTACAGCAGGAGCAATGAGCAGTTCTTC. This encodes CASSYSRSNEQFF.